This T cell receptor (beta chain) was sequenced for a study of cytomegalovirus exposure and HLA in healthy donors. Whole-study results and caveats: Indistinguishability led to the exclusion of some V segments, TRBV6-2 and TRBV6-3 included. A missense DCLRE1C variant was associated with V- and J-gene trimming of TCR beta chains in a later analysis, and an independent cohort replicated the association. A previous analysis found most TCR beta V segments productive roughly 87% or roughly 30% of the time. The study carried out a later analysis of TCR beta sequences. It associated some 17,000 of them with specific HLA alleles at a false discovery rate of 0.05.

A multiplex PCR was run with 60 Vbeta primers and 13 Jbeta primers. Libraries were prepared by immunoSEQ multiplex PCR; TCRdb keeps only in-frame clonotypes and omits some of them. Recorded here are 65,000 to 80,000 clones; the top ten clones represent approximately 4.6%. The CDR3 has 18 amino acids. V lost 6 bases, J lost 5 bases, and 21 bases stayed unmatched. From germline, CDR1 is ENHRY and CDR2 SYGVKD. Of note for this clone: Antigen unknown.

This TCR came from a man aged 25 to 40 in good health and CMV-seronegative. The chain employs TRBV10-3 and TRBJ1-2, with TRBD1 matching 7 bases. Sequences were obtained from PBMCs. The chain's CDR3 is CAISGQAPIISAGYGYTF. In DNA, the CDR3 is TGTGCCATCAGCGGACAGGCCCCGATCATCTCTGCGGGGTATGGCTACACCTTC.